The clone carrying this T cell receptor (beta chain) was counted ten times or more. Its antigen is unidentified. Library preparation for TCR beta used quantitative 5'-RACE with molecular barcodes. TCRdb reprocessed the 5' RACE reads with MiXCR, giving one entry per CDR3 protein. Of 250,000 to 400,000 distinct CDR3 sequences in the sample, roughly 10% are singletons; the top ten hold more than 7%. This entry belongs to a study of CD8 T cells in ankylosing spondylitis. Study-level findings and limits: In ankylosing spondylitis patients, matched synovial fluid reportedly showed significant enrichment of disease-linked clones. Blood of patients with ankylosing spondylitis appeared to be characterized by a TCR beta motif of several highly homologous variants.

This TCR derives from a female donor with ankylosing spondylitis or in good health (not recorded which). The sample consisted of blood, either unsorted or a sorted T cell fraction (not recorded which).

DNA of the CDR3: TGTGCCAGCACGCCGGACAGGGTGAGCAATCAGCCCCAGCATTTT. Encoded protein: CASTPDRVSNQPQHF. The chain couples TRBV12-3 or TRBV12-4 to TRBJ1-5; 8 positions agree with TRBD1. This CDR3 spans 15 amino acids. V dropped 7 bases and J dropped 1; count of bases not matched to a gene: 6.